The 6 T cell receptor beta chains in this list originate from one sample, sequenced in a study of neurological immune-mediated disorders. TCRdb reprocessed the 5' RACE reads with MiXCR, giving one entry per CDR3 protein. The table shows about 88,000 distinct CDR3 sequences, with 3.5% occurring only once. Sequenced input: PBMCs. These receptors originate from a young woman with multiple sclerosis.

The table lists this clonotype with many counts. The rearrangement uses TRBV5-1 and TRBJ2-2; 7 bases line up with TRBD2. The junction had 12 bases not matched to a gene; V was cut back by 5 bases and J by 5 bases. This CDR3 has 16 residues. Germline values: CDR1 SGHRS, CDR2 YFSETQ. The CDR3, as DNA: TGCGCCAGCAGTCCCGCGGGAGTCATGGGGACCGGGGAGCTGTTTTTT. Its translation is CASSPAGVMGTGELFF.

In its sample, this clonotype was seen many times. The V and J genes are TRBV5-1 and TRBJ1-1; no firm D call. V was cut by 0 bases and J by 1 base, with 7 bases left in between. The V gene's germline CDR1 is SGHRS and CDR2 YFSETQ. CDR3 size: 14 residues. The CDR3: CASSLAQRNTEAFF. The CDR3 DNA reads TGCGCCAGCAGCTTGGCCCAGCGGAACACTGAAGCTTTCTTT.

The sample holds many counts of this clonotype. This rearrangement joins TRBV7-7 to TRBJ2-4; D is possibly TRBD1 (6 bases). This CDR3 comprises 18 residues. V lost 4 bases to trimming and J lost 4 bases, with 23 bases between them. Looked up from germline, CDR1 is SSHAT and CDR2 is FNYEAQ (reference sequence). CDR3 sequence: CASSSTRDTRYGKNIQYF. As DNA, the CDR3 is TGTGCCAGCAGCTCCACCCGGGACACGCGTTATGGGAAAAACATTCAGTACTTC.

This clonotype showed up many times. The rearrangement joins TRBV7-9 to TRBJ1-2, with a tentative D call TRBD1 (6 bases). Trimming shortened V by 5 bases and J by 4 bases, and 20 bases separated the two germline ends. The germline V gene has CDR1 SEHNR and CDR2 FQNEAQ (reference sequence). The CDR3 extends over 16 amino acids. The CDR3 DNA reads as TGTGCCAGCAGCACAACACAGGGAATAGGGGGCTATGGCTACACCTTC. Protein sequence: CASSTTQGIGGYGYTF.

This clonotype was observed at least ten times. The gene calls are TRBV19 and TRBJ1-1; D remains unclear. From germline, CDR1 is LNHDA and CDR2 SQIVND (reference sequence). The CDR3 consists of 14 residues. V gave up 3 bases and J gave up 3 bases, with 11 bases separating them. The CDR3 is CASSMVPPYTEAFF. In nucleotides, the CDR3 is TGTGCCAGTAGTATGGTTCCCCCCTACACTGAAGCTTTCTTT. Full variable domain (missing parts from reference TRBV19 and TRBJ1-1): DGGITQSPKYLFRKEGQNVTLSCEQNLNHDAMYWYRQDPGQGLRLIYYSQIVNDFQKGDIAEGYSVSREKKESFPLTVTSAQKNPTAFYLCASSMVPPYTEAFFGQGTRLTVV.

This clonotype was counted ten times or more. The rearrangement joins TRBV12-3 or TRBV12-4 to TRBJ2-5; D is perhaps TRBD1 (5 bases). CDR3 length: 16 amino acids. V lost 2 bases to trimming and J lost 1 base, with 14 bases between them. The CDR3 region is CASSLRAGPIQETQYF. The CDR3 coding sequence is TGTGCCAGCAGTTTACGGGCAGGGCCAATCCAAGAGACCCAGTACTTC.